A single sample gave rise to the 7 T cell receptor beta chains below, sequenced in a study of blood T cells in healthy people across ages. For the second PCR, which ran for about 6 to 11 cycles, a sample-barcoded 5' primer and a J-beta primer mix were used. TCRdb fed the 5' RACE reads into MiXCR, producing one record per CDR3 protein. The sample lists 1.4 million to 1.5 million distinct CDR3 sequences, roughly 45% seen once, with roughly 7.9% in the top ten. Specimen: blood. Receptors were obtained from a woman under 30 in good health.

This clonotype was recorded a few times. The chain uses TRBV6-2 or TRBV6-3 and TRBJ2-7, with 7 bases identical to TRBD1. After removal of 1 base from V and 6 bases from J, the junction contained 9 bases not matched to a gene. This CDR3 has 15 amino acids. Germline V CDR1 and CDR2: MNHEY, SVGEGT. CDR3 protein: CASSYYRGGAGEQYF. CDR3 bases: TGTGCCAGCAGTTACTACAGAGGGGGCGCGGGCGAGCAGTACTTC.

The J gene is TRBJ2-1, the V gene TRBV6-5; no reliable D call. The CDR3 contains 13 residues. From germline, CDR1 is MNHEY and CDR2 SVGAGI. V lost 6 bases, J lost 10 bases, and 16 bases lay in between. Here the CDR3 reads CASRPTFSYEQFF. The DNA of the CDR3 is TGTGCCAGCAGACCGACTTTCTCCTACGAGCAGTTCTTC.

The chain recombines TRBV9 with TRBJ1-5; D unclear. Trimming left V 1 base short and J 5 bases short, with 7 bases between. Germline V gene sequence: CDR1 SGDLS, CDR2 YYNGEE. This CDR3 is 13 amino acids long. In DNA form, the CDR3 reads TGTGCCAGCAGCGTATTTGTGGATCAGCCCCAGCATTTT. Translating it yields CASSVFVDQPQHF.

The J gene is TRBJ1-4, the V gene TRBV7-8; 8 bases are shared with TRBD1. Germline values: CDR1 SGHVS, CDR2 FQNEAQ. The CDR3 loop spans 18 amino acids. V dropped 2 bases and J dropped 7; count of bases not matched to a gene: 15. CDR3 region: CASSLIYPKTGEGEKLFF. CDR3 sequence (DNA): TGTGCCAGCAGCTTAATATATCCGAAGACAGGGGAGGGTGAAAAACTGTTTTTT. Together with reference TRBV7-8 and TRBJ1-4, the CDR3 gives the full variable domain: GAGVSQSPRYKVAKRGQDVALRCDPISGHVSLFWYQQALGQGPEFLTYFQNEAQLDKSGLPSDRFFAERPEGSVSTLKIQRTQQEDSAVYLCASSLIYPKTGEGEKLFFGSGTQLSVL.

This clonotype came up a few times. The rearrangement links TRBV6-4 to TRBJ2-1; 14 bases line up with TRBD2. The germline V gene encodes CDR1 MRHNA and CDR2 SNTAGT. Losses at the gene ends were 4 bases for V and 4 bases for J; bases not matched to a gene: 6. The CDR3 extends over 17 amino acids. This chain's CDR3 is CASSGTSGRFGYNEQFF. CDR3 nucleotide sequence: TGTGCCAGCAGTGGGACTAGCGGGAGGTTCGGATACAATGAGCAGTTCTTC.

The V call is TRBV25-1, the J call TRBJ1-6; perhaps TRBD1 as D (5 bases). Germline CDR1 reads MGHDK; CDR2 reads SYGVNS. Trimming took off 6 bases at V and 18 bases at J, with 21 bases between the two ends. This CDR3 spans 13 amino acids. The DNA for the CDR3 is TGTGCCAGCAGGACAATGGGGGGTGGAGCCCCCCACTTT. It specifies CASRTMGGGAPHF. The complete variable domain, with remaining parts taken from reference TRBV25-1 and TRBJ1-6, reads EADIYQTPRYLVIGTGKKITLECSQTMGHDKMYWYQQDPGMELHLIHYSYGVNSTEKGDLSSESTVSRIRTEHFPLTLESARPSHTSQYLCASRTMGGGAPHFGNGTRLTVT.

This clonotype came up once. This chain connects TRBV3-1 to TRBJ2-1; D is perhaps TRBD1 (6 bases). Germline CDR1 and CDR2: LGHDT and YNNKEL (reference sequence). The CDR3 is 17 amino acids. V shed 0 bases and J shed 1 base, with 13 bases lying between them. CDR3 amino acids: CASSQESGAYSYNEQFF. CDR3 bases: TGTGCCAGCAGCCAAGAATCAGGGGCCTATTCCTACAATGAGCAGTTCTTC.